A selection of T cell receptor beta chains follows, all from one sample in a study of cytotoxic CD8 clonotypes in ibrutinib-treated CLL. Assay: immunoSEQ multiplex PCR; the TCRdb copy retains only in-frame clones and omits some. The sample lists some 35,000 clones; 70% to 80% were seen once. Specimen: PBMCs, collected at disease progression, from a patient treated with ibrutinib. The origin of the receptors is a human donor with chronic lymphocytic leukemia. Each CDR3 is given with its conserved first and last residue. D genes are given only for firm matches. Expanded clones are given a class, and other clones once, few, many or no size at all.

length | J | size | V | D | CDR3 | DNA
17 | TRBJ1-4 | NA | TRBV5-4 | TRBD1 | CASSRGTGGGSNEKLFF | TGTGCCAGCAGCAGAGGGACAGGGGGCGGATCTAATGAAAAACTGTTTTTT
12 | TRBJ1-1 | NA | TRBV27 | NA | CATKQGNTEAFF | TGTGCCACAAAGCAGGGAAACACTGAAGCTTTCTTT
19 | TRBJ2-4 | few | TRBV5-1 | NA | CASSLETLGGRSAKNIQYF | TGCGCCAGCAGCTTGGAAACGTTAGGGGGGAGATCGGCCAAAAACATTCAGTACTTC
11 | TRBJ1-1 | NA | TRBV7-8 | NA | CASSHNTEAFF | TGTGCCAGCAGCCACAACACTGAAGCTTTCTTT
14 | TRBJ2-5 | NA | TRBV19 | TRBD1 | CASSIQDRVETQYF | TGTGCCAGTAGTATCCAGGACAGGGTCGAGACCCAGTACTTC
15 | TRBJ1-1 | NA | TRBV9 | TRBD1 | CASSVMTGRNTEAFF | TGTGCCAGCAGCGTCATGACAGGGAGGAACACTGAAGCTTTCTTT
15 | TRBJ1-5 | NA | TRBV27 | NA | CASRGTPGSNQPQHF | TGTGCCAGCAGGGGGACACCGGGTAGCAATCAGCCCCAGCATTTT
15 | TRBJ2-1 | NA | TRBV4-2 | NA | CASSLQPDTYNEQFF | TGTGCCAGCAGCCTCCAGCCGGACACCTACAATGAGCAGTTCTTC
14 | TRBJ2-2 | NA | TRBV27 | NA | CASRRQSNTGELFF | TGTGCCAGCAGGAGACAGTCGAACACCGGGGAGCTGTTTTTT
13 | TRBJ2-7 | NA | TRBV5-1 | TRBD1 | CASSPGTAYEQYF | TGCGCCAGCAGCCCCGGGACAGCCTACGAGCAGTACTTC
14 | TRBJ1-2 | few | TRBV2 | TRBD1 | CASTRWGQGNGYTF | TGTGCCAGCACACGATGGGGACAGGGGAATGGCTACACCTTC
15 | TRBJ1-6 | few | TRBV5-1 | NA | CASSTDSSGVSPLHF | TGCGCCAGCAGCACGGACAGCTCAGGGGTCTCACCCCTCCACTTT